The rows below give T cell receptor beta chains drawn from one sample of a study of CD8+ T cells in alopecia areata. Clones were read by immunoSEQ multiplex PCR, and TCRdb kept only the in-frame ones, dropping some. The sample comprises approximately 150,000 clones, 55% of which are singletons, and approximately 4.8% rests with the top ten. Sequencing was performed on CD4+ T cells sorted from blood. These receptors all stem from a human donor in good health. CDR3s include the opening cysteine and the closing phenylalanine or tryptophan. A D gene is named only where the DNA matches it firmly. Clone size is shown for a subset of rows, as once, few, many or a class of expanded clone.

few	TRBV7-9	TRBJ1-1	TRBD1	CASSFETGGEAFF	TGTGCCAGCAGCTTCGAGACAGGGGGTGAAGCTTTCTTT
NA	TRBV18	TRBJ2-7	NA	CASSLTRTRYYEQYF	TGTGCCAGCTCACTCACTAGGACACGGTACTACGAGCAGTACTTC
NA	TRBV2	TRBJ2-5	NA	CASSEHRVGGETQYF	TGTGCCAGCAGTGAACACAGGGTGGGAGGAGAGACCCAGTACTTC
NA	TRBV6-5	TRBJ1-2	NA	CASSYSQLREYYGYTF	TGTGCCAGCAGTTACTCGCAGCTAAGGGAATACTATGGCTACACCTTC
NA	TRBV29-1	TRBJ2-5	NA	CSVETTVGETQYF	TGCAGCGTTGAGACAACTGTAGGGGAGACCCAGTACTTC
NA	TRBV29-1	TRBJ1-1	NA	CSAQPNTEAFF	TGCAGCGCACAGCCGAACACTGAAGCTTTCTTT
NA	TRBV29-1	TRBJ2-3	NA	CSVEIFSSSTDTQYF	TGCAGCGTTGAAATTTTCAGCTCTAGCACAGATACGCAGTATTTT
NA	TRBV19	TRBJ2-3	NA	CASTGGTDTQYF	TGTGCCAGTACGGGAGGCACAGATACGCAGTATTTT
NA	TRBV11-2	TRBJ1-1	NA	CASSGLRGHTEAFF	TGTGCCAGCAGCGGGCTCAGGGGCCACACTGAAGCTTTCTTT
few	TRBV21-1	TRBJ2-3	NA	CASSKALWDTSDTQYF	TGTGCCAGCAGCAAAGCGCTCTGGGACACCTCAGATACGCAGTATTTT
few	TRBV15	TRBJ2-5	NA	CATSPGTRARLGETQYF	TGTGCCACCAGCCCCGGGACAAGGGCCCGTCTGGGAGAGACCCAGTACTTC
few	TRBV18	TRBJ2-7	TRBD1	CASSPRGPGEQYF	TGTGCCAGCTCACCGAGGGGGCCTGGCGAGCAGTACTTC
few	TRBV25-1	TRBJ1-2	NA	CASSEPLRSSGGYTF	TGTGCCAGCAGTGAACCGCTTAGGTCCTCGGGTGGCTACACCTTC
NA	TRBV7-9	TRBJ2-5	NA	CASSLESLQGRPETQYF	TGTGCCAGCAGCTTAGAATCCCTTCAAGGACGTCCTGAGACCCAGTACTTC
NA	TRBV25-1	TRBJ2-1	NA	CASREGVYNEQFF	TGTGCCAGCCGCGAGGGGGTCTACAATGAGCAGTTCTTC
NA	TRBV18	TRBJ1-1	NA	CASSPAGDTEAFF	TGTGCCAGCTCACCTGCGGGGGACACTGAAGCTTTCTTT
NA	TRBV29-1	TRBJ2-7	TRBD1	CSVGHGQGPFIHF	TGCAGCGTTGGCCACGGACAGGGGCCCTTCATACACTTC
few	TRBV7-8	TRBJ2-7	TRBD2	CASSSLARGRHEQYF	TGTGCCAGCAGCTCCTTGGCTCGCGGGAGGCACGAGCAGTACTTC